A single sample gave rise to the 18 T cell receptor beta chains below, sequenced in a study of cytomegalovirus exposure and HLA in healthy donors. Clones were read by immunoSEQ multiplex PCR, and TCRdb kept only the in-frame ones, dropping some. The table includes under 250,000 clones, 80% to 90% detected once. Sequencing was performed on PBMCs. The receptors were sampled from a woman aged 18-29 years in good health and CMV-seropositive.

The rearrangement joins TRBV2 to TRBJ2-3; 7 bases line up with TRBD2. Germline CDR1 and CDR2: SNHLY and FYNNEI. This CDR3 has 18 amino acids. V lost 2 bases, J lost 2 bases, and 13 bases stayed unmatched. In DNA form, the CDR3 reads TGTGCCAGCAGTGAACGGGGGTACGGGCGGGAGACCACAGATACGCAGTATTTT. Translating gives CASSERGYGRETTDTQYF.

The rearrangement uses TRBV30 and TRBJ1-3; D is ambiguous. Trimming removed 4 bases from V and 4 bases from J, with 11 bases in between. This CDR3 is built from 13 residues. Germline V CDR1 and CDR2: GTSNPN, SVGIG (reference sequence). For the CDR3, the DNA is TGTGCCTGGAAGCCGATTCCAGGAAACACCATATATTTT. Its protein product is CAWKPIPGNTIYF.

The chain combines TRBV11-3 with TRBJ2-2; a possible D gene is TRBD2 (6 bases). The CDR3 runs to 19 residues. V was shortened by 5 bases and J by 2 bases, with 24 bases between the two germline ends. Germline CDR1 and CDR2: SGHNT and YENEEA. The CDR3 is CASSPAGFGFDRNTGELFF. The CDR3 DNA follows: TGTGCCAGCAGCCCCGCGGGATTTGGATTTGACAGAAACACCGGGGAGCTGTTTTTT.

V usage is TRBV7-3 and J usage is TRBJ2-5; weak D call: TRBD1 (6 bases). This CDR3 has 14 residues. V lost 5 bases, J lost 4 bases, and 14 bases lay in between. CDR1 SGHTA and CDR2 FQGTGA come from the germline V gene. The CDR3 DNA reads TGTGCCAGCAGCCAACCGACAGGACTAGAGACCCAGTACTTC. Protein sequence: CASSQPTGLETQYF.

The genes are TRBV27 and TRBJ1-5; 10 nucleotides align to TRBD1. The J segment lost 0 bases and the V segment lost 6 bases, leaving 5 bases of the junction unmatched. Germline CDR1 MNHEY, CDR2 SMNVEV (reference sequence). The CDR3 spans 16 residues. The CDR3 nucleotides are TGTGCCAGCAGACGGACAGGGGGTTATAGCAATCAGCCCCAGCATTTT. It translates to CASRRTGGYSNQPQHF.

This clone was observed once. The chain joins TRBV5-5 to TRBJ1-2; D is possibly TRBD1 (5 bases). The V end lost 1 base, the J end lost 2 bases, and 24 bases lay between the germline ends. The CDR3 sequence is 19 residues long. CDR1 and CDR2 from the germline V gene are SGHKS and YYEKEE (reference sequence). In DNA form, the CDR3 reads TGTGCCAGCAGCTTGACTTTCCCCCCGACAGAAAAATTAAACTATGGCTACACCTTC. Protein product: CASSLTFPPTEKLNYGYTF.

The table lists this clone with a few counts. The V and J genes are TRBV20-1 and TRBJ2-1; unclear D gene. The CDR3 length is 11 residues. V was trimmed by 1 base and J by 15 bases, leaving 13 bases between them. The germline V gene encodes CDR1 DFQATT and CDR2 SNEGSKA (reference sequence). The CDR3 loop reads CSARVGRVLFF. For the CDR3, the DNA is TGCAGTGCTAGAGTGGGCAGAGTTCTGTTCTTC.

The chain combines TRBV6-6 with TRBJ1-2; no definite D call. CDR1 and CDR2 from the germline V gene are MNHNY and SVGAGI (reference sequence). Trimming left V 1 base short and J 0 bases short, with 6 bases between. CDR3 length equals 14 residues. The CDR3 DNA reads TGTGCCAGCAGTTACTTTACGGCTAACTATGGCTACACCTTC. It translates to CASSYFTANYGYTF.

CDR3 nucleotide sequence: TGTGCCATCAGTGAGTCTGCGGGGAGGAATAAAGATACGCAGTATTTT. Its protein is CAISESAGRNKDTQYF. The chain combines TRBV10-3 with TRBJ2-3; TRBD2 is a possible D gene (6 bases). The V gene's germline CDR1 is ENHRY and CDR2 SYGVKD. Trimming pared 0 bases from V and 5 bases from J, leaving 15 bases between. This CDR3 spans 16 amino acids.

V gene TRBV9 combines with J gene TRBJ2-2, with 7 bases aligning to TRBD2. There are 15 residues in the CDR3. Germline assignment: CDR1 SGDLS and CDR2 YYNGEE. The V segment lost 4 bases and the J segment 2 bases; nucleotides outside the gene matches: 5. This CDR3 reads CASSISGDNTGELFF. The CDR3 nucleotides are TGTGCCAGCAGCATAAGCGGGGATAACACCGGGGAGCTGTTTTTT.

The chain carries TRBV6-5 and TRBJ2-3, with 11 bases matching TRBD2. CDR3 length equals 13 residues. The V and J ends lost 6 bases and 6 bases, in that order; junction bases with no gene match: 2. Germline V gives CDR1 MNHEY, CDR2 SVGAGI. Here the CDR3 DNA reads TGTGCCAGCAGGCGGACTAGCGGGGATACGCAGTATTTT. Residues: CASRRTSGDTQYF.

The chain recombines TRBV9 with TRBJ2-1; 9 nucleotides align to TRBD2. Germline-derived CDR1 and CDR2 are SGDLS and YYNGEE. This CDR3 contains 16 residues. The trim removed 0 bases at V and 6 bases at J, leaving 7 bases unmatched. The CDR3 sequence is CASSVVGTSRSNEQFF. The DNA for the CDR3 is TGTGCCAGCAGCGTAGTGGGGACTAGCCGATCCAATGAGCAGTTCTTC.

The CDR3 here is CASSLQGRSYEQYF. The DNA of the CDR3 is TGCGCCAGCAGCTTACAGGGGAGATCCTACGAGCAGTACTTC. V is TRBV5-1 and J is TRBJ2-7; 7 bases map to TRBD1. CDR3 length: 14 amino acids. The V segment lost 2 bases and the J segment 1 base; nucleotides outside the gene matches: 3. The germline V gene has CDR1 SGHRS and CDR2 YFSETQ.

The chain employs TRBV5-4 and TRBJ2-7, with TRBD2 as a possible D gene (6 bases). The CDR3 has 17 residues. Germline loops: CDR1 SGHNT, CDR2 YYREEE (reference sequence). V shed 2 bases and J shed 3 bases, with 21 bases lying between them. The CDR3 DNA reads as TGTGCCAGCAGCTTTGGAGGGACCCATGAATCCGGCTACGAGCAGTACTTC. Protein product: CASSFGGTHESGYEQYF.

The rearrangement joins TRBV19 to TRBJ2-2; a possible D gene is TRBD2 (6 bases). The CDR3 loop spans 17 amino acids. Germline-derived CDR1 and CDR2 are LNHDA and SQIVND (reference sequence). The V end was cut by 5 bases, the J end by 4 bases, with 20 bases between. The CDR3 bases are TGTGCCAGTAGTTACCCCCGGGACTGGAATTCCACCGGGGAGCTGTTTTTT. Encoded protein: CASSYPRDWNSTGELFF.

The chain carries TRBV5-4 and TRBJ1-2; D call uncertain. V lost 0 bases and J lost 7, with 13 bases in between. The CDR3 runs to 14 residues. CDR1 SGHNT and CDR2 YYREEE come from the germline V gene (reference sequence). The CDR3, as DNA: TGTGCCAGCAGCTTGGGTTCTCGATCGGGTGGCTACACCTTC. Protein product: CASSLGSRSGGYTF.

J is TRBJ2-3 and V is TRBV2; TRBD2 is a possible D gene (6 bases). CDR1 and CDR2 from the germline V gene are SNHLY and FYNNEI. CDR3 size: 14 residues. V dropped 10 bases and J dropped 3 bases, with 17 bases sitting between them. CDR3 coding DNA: TGTGCCACGCGTCCCCCCCGGGGGACAGATACGCAGTATTTT. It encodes CATRPPRGTDTQYF. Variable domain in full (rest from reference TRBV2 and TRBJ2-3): EPEVTQTPSHQVTQMGQEVILRCVPISNHLYFYWYRQILGQKVEFLVSFYNNEISEKSEIFDDQFSVERPDGSNFTLKIRSTKLEDSAMYFCATRPPRGTDTQYFGPGTRLTVL.

CDR3 sequence: CASSGGDGYTF. The CDR3 nucleotides are TGTGCCAGCAGTGGCGGAGACGGCTACACCTTC. This chain links TRBV6-5 with TRBJ1-2; D is undetermined. This CDR3 contains 11 residues. Germline V gives CDR1 MNHEY, CDR2 SVGAGI. V lost 5 bases, J lost 8 bases, and 9 bases lay in between.